The 9 T cell receptor beta chains in this list originate from one sample, sequenced in a study of CD8+CD57+ T cells in acquired aplastic anemia (dated by TCRdb to about 2018). Expansion of CD8+CD57+ cells had been shown by flow cytometry in the patients chosen for sequencing. Data came from an Illumina HiSeq 2000. TCR beta VDJ combination and CDR3 sequence profiling used genomic DNA as the template. TCRdb reworked the public reads: Q25 trimming with fastp, MiXCR clone assembly, productive beta chains retained. Identical CDR3 protein sequences are pooled into one entry, listed with their most common genes and DNA. The sample contains more than 70,000 distinct CDR3 sequences, 70% of them found a single time. 80% to 90% of the sample goes to the ten largest clones. Material for sequencing was sorted CD4+, CD8+, or CD8+CD57+ T cells (not recorded which) from PBMCs. The receptors originated from a human donor with aplastic anemia.

The chain recombines TRBV19 with TRBJ2-6; 7 bases line up with TRBD1. Germline loops: CDR1 LNHDA, CDR2 SQIVND (reference sequence). CDR3 size: 15 residues. V lost 4 bases to trimming and J lost 0 bases; unmatched junction nucleotides: 0. CDR3 residues: CASSTGGSGANVLTF. CDR3 sequence (DNA): TGTGCCAGTAGTACAGGGGGCTCTGGGGCCAACGTCCTGACTTTC.

The chain carries TRBV6-1 and TRBJ2-5; D gene uncertain. V lost 5 bases and J lost 4, with 14 bases in between. CDR1 and CDR2 from the germline V gene are MNHNS and SASEGT. There are 14 residues in the CDR3. As DNA, the CDR3 is TGTGCCAGCAGTTACGCATCATACTCAGAGACCCAGTACTTC. Its protein is CASSYASYSETQYF.

The genes are TRBV10-3 and TRBJ2-3, with TRBD2 matching 10 bases. The germline V gene encodes CDR1 ENHRY and CDR2 SYGVKD. The CDR3 length is 16 residues. V shed 0 bases, J shed 4 bases, and the junction held 4 bases outside the gene matches. This CDR3 is CAISESSGGTADTQYF. The CDR3 DNA follows: TGTGCCATCAGTGAGTCTAGCGGGGGGACCGCAGATACGCAGTATTTT.

This chain connects TRBV19 to TRBJ1-2; D not certain. Trimming cost V 8 bases and J 7 bases, with 8 bases left between them. Germline V gene data show CDR1 as LNHDA and CDR2 as SQIVND (reference sequence). The CDR3 sequence is 10 residues long. The CDR3 DNA reads as TGTGCCAGTTGGGGAATTGGCTACACCTTC. Translated, it gives CASWGIGYTF.

This clonotype was counted between two and nine times. The V and J genes are TRBV4-1 and TRBJ1-5; the match to TRBD1 covers 8 bases. J was trimmed by 5 bases and V by 9 bases; bases with no gene match: 9. The germline V gene encodes CDR1 MGHRA and CDR2 YSYEKL. This CDR3 spans 14 amino acids. DNA for the CDR3: TGCGCCAGTGGGGCGGACAGGGTTGATCAGCCCCAGCATTTT. Amino acid sequence: CASGADRVDQPQHF.

The genes are TRBV19 and TRBJ1-6, with D hard to call. The germline CDR1 and CDR2 sequences are LNHDA and SQIVND (reference sequence). CDR3 length equals 13 residues. V gave up 4 bases and J gave up 11 bases, with 12 bases separating them. CDR3 in amino acids: CASSTPSRPPLHF. In DNA form, the CDR3 reads TGTGCCAGTAGTACACCCTCGAGGCCACCCCTCCACTTT.

The gene calls are TRBV6-1 and TRBJ2-1, with D tentatively TRBD2 (7 bases). Germline-derived CDR1 and CDR2 are MNHNS and SASEGT. The ends were cut back, 8 bases at V and 3 bases at J, with 17 bases in the middle. There are 15 residues in the CDR3. In DNA, the CDR3 is TGTGCCAGCGGAGGGGGGGGGCCAAGCTACAATGAGCAGTTCTTC. Encoded protein: CASGGGGPSYNEQFF.

The rearrangement uses TRBV15 and TRBJ2-7; 12 bases map to TRBD2. V lost 1 base, J lost 6 bases, and 4 bases stayed unmatched. This CDR3 has 15 residues. Germline loops: CDR1 LNHNV, CDR2 YYDKDF (reference sequence). CDR3 nucleotides: TGTGCCACCAGCAGAGGACTAGCGGGAGTATTCGAGCAGTACTTC. Its protein product is CATSRGLAGVFEQYF. The variable domain in full, with the rest retrieved from reference TRBV15 and TRBJ2-7, is DAMVIQNPRYQVTQFGKPVTLSCSQTLNHNVMYWYQQKSSQAPKLLFHYYDKDFNNEADTPDNFQSRRPNTSFCFLDIRSPGLGDTAMYLCATSRGLAGVFEQYFGPGTRLTVT.

This clonotype was seen only a few times. The gene calls are TRBV18 and TRBJ2-5, with 13 bases aligning to TRBD2. J was trimmed by 2 bases and V by 2 bases; bases with no gene match: 2. The CDR3 is made up of 16 amino acids. Germline assignment: CDR1 KGHSH and CDR2 LQKENI. CDR3 sequence (DNA): TGTGCCAGCTCACCAGGGACTAGCGGGAATCAAGAGACCCAGTACTTC. It translates to CASSPGTSGNQETQYF.